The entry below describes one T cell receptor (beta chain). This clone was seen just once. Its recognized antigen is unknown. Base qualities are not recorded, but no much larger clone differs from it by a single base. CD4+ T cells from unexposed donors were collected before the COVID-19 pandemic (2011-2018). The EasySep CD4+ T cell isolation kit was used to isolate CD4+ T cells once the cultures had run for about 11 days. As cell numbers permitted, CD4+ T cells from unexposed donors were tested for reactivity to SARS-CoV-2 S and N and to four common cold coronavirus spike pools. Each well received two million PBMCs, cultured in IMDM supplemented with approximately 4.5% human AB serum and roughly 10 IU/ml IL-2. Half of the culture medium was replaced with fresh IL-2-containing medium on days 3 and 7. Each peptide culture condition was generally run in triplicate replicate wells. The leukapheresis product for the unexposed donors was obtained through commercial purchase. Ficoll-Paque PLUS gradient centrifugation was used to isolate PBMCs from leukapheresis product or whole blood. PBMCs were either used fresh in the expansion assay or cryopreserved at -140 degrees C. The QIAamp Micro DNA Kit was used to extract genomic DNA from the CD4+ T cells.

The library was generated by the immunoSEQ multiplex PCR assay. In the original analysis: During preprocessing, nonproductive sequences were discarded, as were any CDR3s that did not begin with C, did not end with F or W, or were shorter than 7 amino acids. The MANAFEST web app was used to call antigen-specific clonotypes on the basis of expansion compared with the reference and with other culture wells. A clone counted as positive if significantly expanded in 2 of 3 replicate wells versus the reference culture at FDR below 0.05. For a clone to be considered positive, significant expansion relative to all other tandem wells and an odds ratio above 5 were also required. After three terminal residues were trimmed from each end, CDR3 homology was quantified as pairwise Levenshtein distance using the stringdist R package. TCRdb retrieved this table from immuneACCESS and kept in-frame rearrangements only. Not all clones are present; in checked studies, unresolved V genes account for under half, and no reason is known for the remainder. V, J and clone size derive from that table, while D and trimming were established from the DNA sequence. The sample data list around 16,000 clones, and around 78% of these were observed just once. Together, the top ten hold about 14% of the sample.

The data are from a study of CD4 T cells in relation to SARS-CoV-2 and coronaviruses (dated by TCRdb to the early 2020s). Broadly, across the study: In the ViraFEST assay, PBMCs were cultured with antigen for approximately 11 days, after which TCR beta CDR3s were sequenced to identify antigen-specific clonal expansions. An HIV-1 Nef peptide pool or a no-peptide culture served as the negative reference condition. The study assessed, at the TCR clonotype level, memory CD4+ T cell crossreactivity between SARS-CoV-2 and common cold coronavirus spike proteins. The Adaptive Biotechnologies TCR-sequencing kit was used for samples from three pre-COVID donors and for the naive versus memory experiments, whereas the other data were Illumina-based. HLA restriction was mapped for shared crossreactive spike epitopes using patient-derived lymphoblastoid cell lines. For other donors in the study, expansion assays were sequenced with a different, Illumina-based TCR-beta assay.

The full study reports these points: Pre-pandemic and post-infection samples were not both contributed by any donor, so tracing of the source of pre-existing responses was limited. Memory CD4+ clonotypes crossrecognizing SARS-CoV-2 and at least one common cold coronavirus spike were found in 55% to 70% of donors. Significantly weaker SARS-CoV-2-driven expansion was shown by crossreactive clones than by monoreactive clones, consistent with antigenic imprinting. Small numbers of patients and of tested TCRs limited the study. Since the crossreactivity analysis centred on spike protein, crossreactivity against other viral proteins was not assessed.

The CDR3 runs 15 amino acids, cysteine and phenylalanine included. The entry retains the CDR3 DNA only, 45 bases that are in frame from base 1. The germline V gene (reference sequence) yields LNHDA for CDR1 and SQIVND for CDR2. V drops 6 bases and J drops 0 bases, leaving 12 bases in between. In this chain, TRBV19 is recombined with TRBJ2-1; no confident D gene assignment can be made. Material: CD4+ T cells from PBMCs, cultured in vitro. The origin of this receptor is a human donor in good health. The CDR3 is CASRPQQSSYNEQFF. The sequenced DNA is TGTGCCAGTAGACCACAGCAGAGCTCCTACAATGAGCAGTTCTTC.